What follows describes a single T cell receptor beta chain. Germline-derived CDR1 and CDR2 are LNHDA and SQIVND (reference sequence). Trimming took off 5 bases at V and 4 bases at J, with 23 bases between the two ends. This CDR3 contains 18 residues. This sample is part of a study of sequential checkpoint blockade in melanoma. Stated treatment: randomized to nivolumab then ipilimumab (arm A) or the reverse (arm B). Method: immunoSEQ multiplex PCR; TCRdb's copy keeps in-frame clones and lacks some. The profile shows more than 9,500 clones, around 75% of them singletons. V is TRBV19 and J is TRBJ2-2; possibly TRBD2 for D (7 bases). The receptor comes from a human donor with melanoma. Specimen: CD8+ T cells sorted from blood (inferred from file names), collected from a patient given nivolumab and ipilimumab in sequence. The CDR3 protein is CASSVLAAQGRFTGELFF. The DNA for the CDR3 is TGTGCCAGTAGTGTCCTAGCGGCCCAGGGGAGATTCACCGGGGAGCTGTTTTTT.